This TCR beta chain was recorded in a study of cytomegalovirus exposure and HLA in healthy donors. Points from the study as a whole: Compared with the roughly 670-donor mean, an Asian-associated ancestry cluster reportedly had fewer N-insertions, according to a later analysis. Analyses of presence and absence presupposed an approximately uniform sequencing depth across donors.

The V gene end was trimmed by 10 bases and the J gene end by 4 bases; junction bases not matched to a gene: 15. The CDR3 contains 16 residues. The germline gives CDR1 ENHRY, CDR2 SYGVKD. The study ran its PCR with 60 Vbeta and 13 Jbeta primers. The table came from immunoSEQ multiplex PCR; TCRdb's copy has only in-frame clones and leaves some out. This sample yields about 84,000 clones, of which around 80% are seen a single time; just under 2.5% belongs to the top ten. A remark on this clone: As yet, its antigen is unknown.

The sequence was collected from a male donor in good health and CMV-seropositive. The sample taken for sequencing was PBMCs. This chain links TRBV10-3 with TRBJ2-2; 7 bases are shared with TRBD1. The CDR3 reads CATTGVTPIGTGELFF. The CDR3 DNA reads TGTGCCACCACAGGGGTCACGCCTATTGGCACCGGGGAGCTGTTTTTT.